The 18 T cell receptor beta chains below were found in one sample sequenced in a study of blood T cell repertoires in COVID-19. Sequenced by immunoSEQ multiplex PCR; TCRdb stores in-frame clones only, minus some. The sample has 84,000 or so clones, roughly four fifths seen once. Sequenced: peripheral blood. All receptors derive from a human donor in a cohort sampled during active COVID-19.

This chain uses TRBV2 with TRBJ2-7, with 9 bases that match TRBD1. J lost 0 bases, V lost 8 bases, and 5 bases had no gene match. In germline, CDR1 is SNHLY, CDR2 FYNNEI. This CDR3 is 14 amino acids long. The CDR3 DNA is TGTGCCAGCGGAGGGACAGGGTTCTCCTACGAGCAGTACTTC. Translated, it gives CASGGTGFSYEQYF. The whole variable domain, remainder taken from reference TRBV2 and TRBJ2-7, is EPEVTQTPSHQVTQMGQEVILRCVPISNHLYFYWYRQILGQKVEFLVSFYNNEISEKSEIFDDQFSVERPDGSNFTLKIRSTKLEDSAMYFCASGGTGFSYEQYFGPGTRLTVT.

This rearrangement joins TRBV7-2 to TRBJ2-1; 9 nucleotides line up with TRBD1. After removal of 5 bases from V and 6 bases from J, the junction contained 8 bases not matched to a gene. The CDR3 is made up of 15 amino acids. Germline lookup yields CDR1 SGHTA and CDR2 FQGNSA. The DNA of the CDR3 is TGTGCCAGCAGCCGGGGACAGGGCGAGACCAATGAGCAGTTCTTC. It codes for CASSRGQGETNEQFF.

The chain carries TRBV4-2 and TRBJ2-1, with TRBD2 identical over 8 bases. CDR3 size: 16 residues. V dropped 1 base and J dropped 0; count of bases not matched to a gene: 2. Germline lookup yields CDR1 LGHNA and CDR2 YNFKEQ. As DNA, the CDR3 is TGTGCCAGCAGCCAAGGCGGGGGGTACTCCTACAATGAGCAGTTCTTC. This translates into CASSQGGGYSYNEQFF.

The genes are TRBV6-5 and TRBJ2-1; D not certain. The CDR3 is 14 amino acids. Germline lookup yields CDR1 MNHEY and CDR2 SVGAGI. Between the trimmed V and J ends, which lost 8 bases and 3 bases, there was a span of 14 bases. The CDR3 nucleotides read TGTGCCAGCGACACCAGACCCCACTACAATGAGCAGTTCTTC. Protein: CASDTRPHYNEQFF.

This chain links TRBV14 with TRBJ1-3, with 8 bases that match TRBD1. Germline CDR1 reads SGHDN; CDR2 reads FVKESK. This CDR3 is built from 17 residues. V shed 4 bases, J shed 0 bases, and the junction held 8 bases outside the gene matches. The CDR3 here is CASSPDRDPFSGNTIYF. In DNA, the CDR3 is TGTGCCAGCAGCCCGGACAGGGACCCCTTCTCTGGAAACACCATATATTTT.

The chain is built from TRBV7-9 and TRBJ2-1; TRBD2 matches at 7 bases. The germline gives CDR1 SEHNR, CDR2 FQNEAQ (reference sequence). The ends lost 7 bases at V and 4 bases at J; junction bases unmatched: 7. There are 14 residues in the CDR3. The CDR3 bases are TGTGCCAGCACCCGGTCTAGCGGATACAATGAGCAGTTCTTC. It specifies CASTRSSGYNEQFF.

The chain combines TRBV28 with TRBJ2-1; 7 bases map to TRBD2. Trimming removed 2 bases from V and 10 bases from J; junction bases left unmatched: 8. CDR1 MDHEN and CDR2 SYDVKM come from the germline V gene. CDR3 size: 14 residues. The CDR3 DNA is TGTGCCAGCAGTTTAAGGGGACTGGGACTAGAGCAGTTCTTC. It translates to CASSLRGLGLEQFF.

The chain has TRBV27 and TRBJ1-1, with 7 bases aligning to TRBD1. Germline CDR1 and CDR2: MNHEY and SMNVEV (reference sequence). J was trimmed by 3 bases and V by 6 bases; bases with no gene match: 7. The CDR3 length is 14 residues. The CDR3 spells CASSRQGVDTEAFF. In nucleotides, the CDR3 is TGTGCCAGCAGCCGACAGGGTGTGGACACTGAAGCTTTCTTT.

This clone was seen just once. The V call is TRBV4-2, the J call TRBJ2-6; 7 bases are a match to TRBD1. CDR1 and CDR2 (germline): LGHNA, YNFKEQ. Germline trimming cut 3 bases from V and 1 base from J; bases unmatched to any gene: 12. This CDR3 region has 19 residues. Here the CDR3 DNA reads TGTGCCAGCAGCCACCAAAACAGGGGATTTTATTCTGGGGCCAACGTCCTGACTTTC. This sequence encodes CASSHQNRGFYSGANVLTF.

This clone was seen a few times. The genes are TRBV6-5 and TRBJ1-1; no firm D call. Germline-derived CDR1 and CDR2 are MNHEY and SVGAGI. V was pared by 11 bases and J by 1 base, with 11 bases between. The CDR3 runs 12 residues. The CDR3 sequence: CACQAGNTEAFF. DNA for the CDR3: TGTGCCTGCCAGGCAGGGAACACTGAAGCTTTCTTT.

This clone has a handful of counts. V and J are TRBV9 and TRBJ2-3; 8 nucleotides match TRBD2. This CDR3 has 16 residues. Germline values: CDR1 SGDLS, CDR2 YYNGEE. The V and J ends lost 3 bases and 0 bases, in that order; junction bases with no gene match: 6. The DNA of the CDR3 is TGTGCCAGCAGCGCCCGCGAGCGGGGGAGCACAGATACGCAGTATTTT. Translating gives CASSARERGSTDTQYF.

About this clone: The sample holds other DNA sequences that translate to the same CDR3. This chain links TRBV18 with TRBJ2-1, with 9 positions matching TRBD1. The V gene's germline CDR1 is KGHSH and CDR2 LQKENI. Germline trimming cut 2 bases from V and 2 bases from J; bases unmatched to any gene: 4. The CDR3 is made up of 16 amino acids. The CDR3 spells CASSPKGQGTYNEQFF. Here the CDR3 DNA reads TGTGCCAGCTCACCAAAGGGACAGGGCACCTACAATGAGCAGTTCTTC.

There are many counts of this clone. The chain couples TRBV15 to TRBJ2-1, with 9 bases identical to TRBD2. CDR1 and CDR2 (germline): LNHNV, YYDKDF (reference sequence). This CDR3 has 17 residues. V shed 7 bases, J shed 4 bases, and the junction held 14 bases outside the gene matches. The CDR3 loop is CATMDRTGTSWYNEQFF. CDR3 coding DNA: TGTGCCACCATGGACAGGACCGGGACTAGCTGGTACAATGAGCAGTTCTTC. The complete variable domain, with remaining parts taken from reference TRBV15 and TRBJ2-1, reads DAMVIQNPRYQVTQFGKPVTLSCSQTLNHNVMYWYQQKSSQAPKLLFHYYDKDFNNEADTPDNFQSRRPNTSFCFLDIRSPGLGDTAMYLCATMDRTGTSWYNEQFFGPGTRLTVL.

This clone was counted once. This chain joins TRBV11-2 and TRBJ2-5; TRBD2 agrees at 7 bases. The V segment lost 5 bases and the J segment 5 bases; nucleotides outside the gene matches: 11. This CDR3 is 15 amino acids long. Germline CDR1 reads SGHAT; CDR2 reads FQNNGV. As DNA, the CDR3 is TGTGCCAGCAGCCCCCGGGGGGATGATGGCGAGACCCAGTACTTC. Protein: CASSPRGDDGETQYF.

In this sample, this clone turned up a few times. J is TRBJ1-1 and V is TRBV28; a weak D match, TRBD1 (6 bases). The V gene's germline CDR1 is MDHEN and CDR2 SYDVKM. The CDR3 is 14 residues long. Trimming left V 6 bases short and J 0 bases short, with 11 bases between. This CDR3 is CASRHRELNTEAFF. The CDR3 DNA reads TGTGCCAGCAGACACAGGGAATTGAACACTGAAGCTTTCTTT. Full variable domain (rest looked up from reference TRBV28 and TRBJ1-1): DVKVTQSSRYLVKRTGEKVFLECVQDMDHENMFWYRQDPGLGLRLIYFSYDVKMKEKGDIPEGYSVSREKKERFSLILESASTNQTSMYLCASRHRELNTEAFFGQGTRLTVV.

The chain employs TRBV4-1 and TRBJ1-2; the D is unclear. CDR1 is MGHRA and CDR2 is YSYEKL in the germline V gene. V gave up 4 bases and J gave up 5 bases, with 8 bases separating them. The CDR3 is 12 residues long. The CDR3 DNA follows: TGCGCCAGCAGCCGAGACCAGTATGGCTACACCTTC. This codes for CASSRDQYGYTF.

V gene TRBV6-5 combines with J gene TRBJ2-7; 10 bases map to TRBD1. The germline gives CDR1 MNHEY, CDR2 SVGAGI. V was pared by 4 bases and J by 3 bases, with 3 bases of the junction left unmatched. CDR3 size: 14 residues. The CDR3 DNA follows: TGTGCCAGCAGTTCGGGACAGGGGTTCTACGAGCAGTACTTC. Protein: CASSSGQGFYEQYF.

J is TRBJ1-5 and V is TRBV20-1; 7 nucleotides agree with TRBD1. This CDR3 is 15 amino acids long. V trimming: 3 bases; J trimming: 2 bases; junction bases outside the gene matches: 7. Germline V gives CDR1 DFQATT, CDR2 SNEGSKA (reference sequence). The CDR3, as DNA: TGCAGTGCTAGTAAACTCGGACAGGGCAATCAGCCCCAGCATTTT. Residues: CSASKLGQGNQPQHF.